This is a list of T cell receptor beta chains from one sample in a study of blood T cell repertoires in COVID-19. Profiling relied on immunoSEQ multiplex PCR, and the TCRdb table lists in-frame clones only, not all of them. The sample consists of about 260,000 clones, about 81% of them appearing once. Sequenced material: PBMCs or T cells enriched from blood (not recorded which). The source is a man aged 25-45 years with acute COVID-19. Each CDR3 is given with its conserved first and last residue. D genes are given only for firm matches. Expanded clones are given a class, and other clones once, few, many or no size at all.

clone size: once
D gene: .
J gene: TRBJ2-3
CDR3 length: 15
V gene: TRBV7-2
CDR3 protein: CASSLAGGPTDTQYF
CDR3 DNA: TGTGCCAGCAGCTTAGCGGGGGGGCCTACAGATACGCAGTATTTT

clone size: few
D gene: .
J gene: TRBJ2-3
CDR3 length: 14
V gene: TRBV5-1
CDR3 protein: CASTQTASRDTQYF
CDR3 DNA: TGCGCCAGCACCCAGACAGCCTCGAGAGATACGCAGTATTTT

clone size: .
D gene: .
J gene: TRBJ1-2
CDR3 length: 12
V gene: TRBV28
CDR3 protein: CASSLSGYGYTF
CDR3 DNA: TGTGCCAGCAGTTTATCAGGTTATGGCTACACCTTC

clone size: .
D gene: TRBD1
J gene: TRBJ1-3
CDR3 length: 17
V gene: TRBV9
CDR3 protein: CASSPETGTPSGNTIYF
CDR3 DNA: TGTGCCAGCAGCCCAGAGACAGGGACTCCCTCTGGAAACACCATATATTTT

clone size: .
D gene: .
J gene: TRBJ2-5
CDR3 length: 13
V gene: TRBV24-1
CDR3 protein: CATSENNQETQYF
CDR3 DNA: TGTGCCACCAGTGAAAATAATCAAGAGACCCAGTACTTC

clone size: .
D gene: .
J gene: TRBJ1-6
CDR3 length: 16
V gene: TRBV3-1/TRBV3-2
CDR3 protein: CASSPRQVSYNSPLHF
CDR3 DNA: TGTGCCAGCAGCCCAAGACAGGTGTCCTATAATTCACCCCTCCACTTT

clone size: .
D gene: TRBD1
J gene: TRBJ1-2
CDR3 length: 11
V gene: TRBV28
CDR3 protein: CASSSGQALTF
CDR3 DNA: TGTGCCAGCAGTTCGGGACAGGCCCTGACCTTC

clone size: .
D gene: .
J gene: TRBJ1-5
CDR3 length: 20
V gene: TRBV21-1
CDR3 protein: CASSHDARDRQVLHNQPQHF
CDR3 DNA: TGTGCCAGCAGCCACGATGCGCGGGACAGGCAAGTACTCCACAATCAGCCCCAGCATTTT

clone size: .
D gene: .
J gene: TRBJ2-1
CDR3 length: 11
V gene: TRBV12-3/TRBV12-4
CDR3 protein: CASSFLNEQFF
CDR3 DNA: TGTGCCAGCAGTTTTTTAAATGAGCAGTTCTTC

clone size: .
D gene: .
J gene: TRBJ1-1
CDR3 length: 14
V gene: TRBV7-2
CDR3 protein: CASSVGRMNTEAFF
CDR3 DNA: TGTGCCAGCAGCGTAGGGAGGATGAACACTGAAGCTTTCTTT

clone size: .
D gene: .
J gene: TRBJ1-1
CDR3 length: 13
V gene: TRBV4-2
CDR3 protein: CASSQEGAAEAFF
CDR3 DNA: TGTGCCAGCAGCCAAGAGGGGGCGGCTGAAGCTTTCTTT

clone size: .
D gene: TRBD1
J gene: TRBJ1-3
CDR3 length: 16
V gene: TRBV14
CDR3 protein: CASSPLTGEGLNTIYF
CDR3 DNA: TGTGCCAGCAGCCCACTGACAGGGGAGGGCCTAAACACCATATATTTT

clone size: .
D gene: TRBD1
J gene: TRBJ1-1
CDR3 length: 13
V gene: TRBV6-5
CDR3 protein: CASRDRANTEAFF
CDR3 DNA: TGTGCCAGCAGAGACAGGGCGAACACTGAAGCTTTCTTT

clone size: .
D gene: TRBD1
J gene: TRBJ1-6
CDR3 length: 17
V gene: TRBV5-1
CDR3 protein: CASSLESNRGPNSPLHF
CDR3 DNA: TGTGCCAGCAGCTTGGAATCAAACAGGGGGCCTAATTCACCCCTCCACTTT

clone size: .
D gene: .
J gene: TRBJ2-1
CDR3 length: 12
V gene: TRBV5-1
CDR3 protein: CASSSRGQEQFF
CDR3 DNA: TGCGCCAGCAGCTCCCGCGGACAGGAGCAGTTCTTC

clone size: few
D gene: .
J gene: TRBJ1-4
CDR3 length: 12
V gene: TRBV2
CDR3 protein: CASSRANEKLFF
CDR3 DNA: TGTGCCAGCAGTCGGGCTAATGAAAAACTGTTTTTT

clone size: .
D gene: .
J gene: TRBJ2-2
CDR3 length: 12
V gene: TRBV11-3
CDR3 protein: CASSRNTGELFF
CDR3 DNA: TGTGCCAGCAGCCGGAACACCGGGGAGCTGTTTTTT

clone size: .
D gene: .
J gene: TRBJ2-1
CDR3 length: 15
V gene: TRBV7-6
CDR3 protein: CASRQGPSSYNEQFF
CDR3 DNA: TGTGCCAGCAGACAGGGACCGAGCTCCTACAATGAGCAGTTCTTC

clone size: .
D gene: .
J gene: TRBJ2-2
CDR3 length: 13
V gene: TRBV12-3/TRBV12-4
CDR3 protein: CASSFDSGGELFF
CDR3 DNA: TGTGCCAGCAGTTTTGACAGTGGCGGGGAGCTGTTTTTT

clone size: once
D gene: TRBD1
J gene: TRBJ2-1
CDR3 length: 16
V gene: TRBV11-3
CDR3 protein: CASSFVLGQGSNEQFF
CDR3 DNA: TGTGCCAGCAGCTTTGTTCTGGGACAGGGGAGCAATGAGCAGTTCTTC

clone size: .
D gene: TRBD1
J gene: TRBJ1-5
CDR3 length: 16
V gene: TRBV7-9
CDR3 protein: CASSSDRDRARQPQHF
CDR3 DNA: TGTGCCAGCAGCTCGGACCGGGACAGGGCTCGCCAGCCCCAGCATTTT

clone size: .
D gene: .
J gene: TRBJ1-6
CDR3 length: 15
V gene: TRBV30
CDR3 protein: CAWSHRGSSNSPLHF
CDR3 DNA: TGTGCCTGGAGCCACCGGGGGAGCTCTAATTCACCCCTCCACTTT

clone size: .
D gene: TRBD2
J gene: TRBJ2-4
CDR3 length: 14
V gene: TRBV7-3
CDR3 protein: CASTSGTSNNIQYF
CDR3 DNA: TGTGCCAGCACTTCCGGGACTAGCAACAACATTCAGTACTTC

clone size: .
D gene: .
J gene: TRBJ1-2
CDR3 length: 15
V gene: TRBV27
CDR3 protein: CASSQRGRANYGYTF
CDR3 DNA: TGTGCCAGCAGTCAAAGGGGTAGAGCTAACTATGGCTACACCTTC

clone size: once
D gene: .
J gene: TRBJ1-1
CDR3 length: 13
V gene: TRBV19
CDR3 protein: CASSISGRAEAFF
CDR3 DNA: TGTGCCAGTAGTATTTCTGGGAGGGCTGAAGCTTTCTTT

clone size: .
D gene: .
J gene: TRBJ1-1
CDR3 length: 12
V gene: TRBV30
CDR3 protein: CAWSVGNTEAFF
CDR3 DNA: TGTGCCTGGAGTGTCGGGAACACTGAAGCTTTCTTT

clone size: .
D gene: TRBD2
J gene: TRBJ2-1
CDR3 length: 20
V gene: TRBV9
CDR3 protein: CASSDPGTSGSWPGGGEQFF
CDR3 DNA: TGTGCCAGCAGCGACCCGGGGACTAGCGGAAGTTGGCCTGGGGGAGGTGAGCAGTTCTTC

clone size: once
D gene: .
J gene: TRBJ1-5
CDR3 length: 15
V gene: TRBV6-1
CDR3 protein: CASSDSVTLNQPQHF
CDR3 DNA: TGTGCCAGCAGTGATTCGGTAACTCTCAATCAGCCCCAGCATTTT

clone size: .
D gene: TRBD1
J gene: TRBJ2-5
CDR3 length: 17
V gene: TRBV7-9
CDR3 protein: CASSLNVRQGARETQYF
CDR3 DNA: TGTGCCAGCAGCTTAAACGTACGGCAGGGGGCAAGAGAGACCCAGTACTTC